This entry describes one T cell receptor (beta chain). The antigen remains undetermined. From the RT-PCR reads, TCRdb called clonotypes with MiXCR, one entry per CDR3 protein. The sample has fewer than 400,000 distinct CDR3 sequences; roughly a fifth are singletons. The sample belongs to a study of response to subunit inactivated influenza vaccine. Study-level findings and limits: Only a handful of new T cells, the authors suggested, are recruited with each seasonal influenza vaccination.

Germline-derived CDR1 and CDR2 are MDHEN and SYDVKM. The CDR3 contains 13 residues. Between the trimmed V and J ends, which lost 7 bases and 5 bases, there was a span of 11 bases. This TCR came from a man aged 50 to 69 who received an inactivated influenza vaccine. The sample was PBMCs from blood, taken less than 22 months after vaccination. The chain employs TRBV28 and TRBJ2-2; D unresolved. The CDR3 region is CASILRDTGELFF. The CDR3, as DNA: TGTGCCAGCATCCTAAGAGATACCGGGGAGCTGTTTTTT.